Each of the 25 T cell receptor beta chains below was sequenced from the same sample in a study of T-cell reconstitution after alpha-beta-depleted transplantation in children. The TCRbeta library was prepared with unique molecular identifiers. TCRdb re-called the PCR reads with MiXCR, one entry per CDR3 protein. The data show fewer than 550,000 distinct CDR3 sequences, roughly 11% seen once. Sequencing was performed on PBMCs, mostly from graft donor cells, taken 180 days after TCRalphabeta/CD19-depleted stem cell transplant. These TCRs come from a female patient aged 2-10 years who had a stem cell transplant for aplastic anemia, so the T cells may come from the graft donor.

The sample holds a few counts of this clonotype. The V call is TRBV20-1, the J call TRBJ2-1; 7 bases line up with TRBD2. Germline values: CDR1 DFQATT, CDR2 SNEGSKA (reference sequence). V was pared by 3 bases and J by 0 bases, with 14 bases of the junction left unmatched. CDR3 length equals 18 residues. The chain's CDR3 is CSARGETQAGSSYNEQFF. The DNA for the CDR3 is TGCAGTGCTAGGGGGGAAACACAAGCGGGAAGCTCCTACAATGAGCAGTTCTTC.

The chain links TRBV12-3 or TRBV12-4 to TRBJ2-7; TRBD2 matches at 8 bases. The CDR3 covers 15 residues. The ends lost 5 bases at V and 5 bases at J; junction bases unmatched: 11. In nucleotides, the CDR3 is TGTGCCAGCAGTGCTAGACTAGCGAGTACCCACGAGCAGTACTTC. Translation: CASSARLASTHEQYF.

In its sample, this clonotype was seen a few times. This chain joins TRBV6-2 or TRBV6-3 and TRBJ1-5; D possibly corresponds to TRBD1 (6 bases). V shed 5 bases and J shed 4 bases, with 15 bases lying between them. CDR3 length equals 15 residues. Germline V CDR1 and CDR2: MNHEY, SVGEGT. The CDR3 loop is CASSKQGLENQPQHF. The CDR3 DNA sequence: TGTGCCAGCAGTAAACAGGGTCTCGAAAATCAGCCCCAGCATTTT.

This clonotype has only a few counts. The chain recombines TRBV7-3 with TRBJ2-3; TRBD2 matches at 9 bases. The CDR3 runs 16 residues. In germline, CDR1 is SGHTA, CDR2 FQGTGA. V lost 0 bases and J lost 4; bases outside the gene matches: 5. CDR3 sequence (DNA): TGTGCCAGCAGCTTAACCGGGACTAGCCGGCCAGATACGCAGTATTTT. Translation: CASSLTGTSRPDTQYF.

This clonotype was recorded a few times. Here the CDR3 reads CATSRGGRTQYF. The CDR3 region has the DNA TGTGCCACCAGCAGAGGCGGGCGGACCCAGTACTTC. V gene TRBV15 combines with J gene TRBJ2-5; possible D gene TRBD2, 5 bases. This CDR3 has 12 amino acids. Germline V CDR1 and CDR2: LNHNV, YYDKDF (reference sequence). V lost 1 base and J lost 7, with 7 bases in between.

V gene TRBV5-1 combines with J gene TRBJ2-3; TRBD1 agrees at 9 bases. The V gene end was trimmed by 4 bases and the J gene end by 2 bases; junction bases not matched to a gene: 8. The CDR3 consists of 16 residues. From germline, CDR1 is SGHRS and CDR2 YFSETQ. CDR3 in amino acids: CASSQRRDRVTDTQYF. CDR3 sequence (DNA): TGCGCCAGCAGCCAACGCCGGGACAGGGTCACAGATACGCAGTATTTT.

The CDR3 DNA reads as TGCGCCAGCAGCTTGGGGACAGGGGGGCAAGAGACCCAGTACTTC. The encoded protein is CASSLGTGGQETQYF. This chain connects TRBV5-1 to TRBJ2-5, with TRBD1 identical over 10 bases. Unmatched junction bases numbered 1, after V lost 0 bases and J lost 2 bases. This CDR3 comprises 15 residues. Looked up from germline, CDR1 is SGHRS and CDR2 is YFSETQ.

The chain carries TRBV20-1 and TRBJ2-7; 9 bases are a match to TRBD2. V was clipped by 6 bases and J by 5 bases; unmatched bases: 11. The germline gives CDR1 DFQATT, CDR2 SNEGSKA (reference sequence). This CDR3 has 14 amino acids. The CDR3 DNA reads as TGCAGTGCCAAAGGCCCTAGCGGGATCCACGAGCAGTACGTC. Translation gives CSAKGPSGIHEQYV.

V is TRBV28 and J is TRBJ1-4; 10 bases agree with TRBD1. Germline V gene lookup returns CDR1 MDHEN and CDR2 SYDVKM. With 6 bases clipped from V and 8 bases from J, the junction kept 9 bases outside the gene matches. The CDR3 contains 15 residues. CDR3 sequence reads: CASRRETGGGEKLFF. In DNA, the CDR3 is TGTGCCAGCAGACGAGAGACAGGGGGCGGGGAAAAACTGTTTTTT. Complete variable domain (other parts from reference TRBV28 and TRBJ1-4): DVKVTQSSRYLVKRTGEKVFLECVQDMDHENMFWYRQDPGLGLRLIYFSYDVKMKEKGDIPEGYSVSREKKERFSLILESASTNQTSMYLCASRRETGGGEKLFFGSGTQLSVL.

The chain combines TRBV5-6 with TRBJ1-5; 8 bases fit TRBD1. Unmatched junction bases numbered 11, after V lost 4 bases and J lost 2 bases. CDR3 length: 17 residues. The germline CDR1 and CDR2 sequences are SGHDT and YYEEEE. The CDR3 DNA reads TGTGCCAGCAGCGAGAACAGGGGGAAGATTGGCAATCAGCCCCAGCATTTT. Its protein is CASSENRGKIGNQPQHF.

This clonotype was observed a few times. The chain has TRBV20-1 and TRBJ2-7; no reliable D call. Germline values: CDR1 DFQATT, CDR2 SNEGSKA (reference sequence). The CDR3 is 15 residues long. Deletions cut 6 bases from V and 2 bases from J, with 20 bases between. This chain's CDR3 is CSAPGRRPGPYEQYF. The CDR3, as DNA: TGCAGTGCGCCCGGTCGACGCCCGGGTCCCTACGAGCAGTACTTC.

The table lists this clonotype with a few counts. V usage is TRBV11-1 and J usage is TRBJ2-6, with D hard to call. Per the germline V gene, CDR1 is SGHAT and CDR2 is FQDESV (reference sequence). The CDR3 is made up of 19 amino acids. V was clipped by 5 bases and J by 1 base, with 21 bases between them. The CDR3 DNA reads TGTGCCAGCAGCCCCCATCTTGGGTCCCGTGGATCTGGGGCCAACGTCCTGACTTTC. Its translation is CASSPHLGSRGSGANVLTF.

This clonotype was seen repeatedly, ten times or more. The chain is built from TRBV12-3 or TRBV12-4 and TRBJ2-5; D is unresolved. Trimming took 6 bases from V and 5 from J, leaving 7 bases between them. This CDR3 region has 11 residues. The CDR3 nucleotides are TGTGCCAGCAGCTTTCTGGAGACCCAGTACTTC. It is translated as CASSFLETQYF.

This clonotype was picked up many times. V and J are TRBV6-1 and TRBJ1-1; weak D call: TRBD1 (5 bases). The CDR3 is 14 amino acids. Germline V CDR1 and CDR2: MNHNS, SASEGT. Trimming stripped 6 bases from V and 1 base from J, with 12 bases between. The DNA for the CDR3 is TGTGCCAGCAGCCCCGGGGGGGAGAACACTGAAGCTTTCTTT. As protein: CASSPGGENTEAFF.

In this sample, this clonotype turned up many times. The chain couples TRBV7-9 to TRBJ1-1; TRBD1 is a possible D gene (5 bases). The V and J ends lost 3 bases and 1 base respectively, with 9 bases between them. The germline CDR1 and CDR2 sequences are SEHNR and FQNEAQ (reference sequence). This CDR3 is built from 14 residues. As DNA, the CDR3 is TGTGCCAGCAGCTTTTTCCAGGGGAACACTGAAGCTTTCTTT. Translation gives CASSFFQGNTEAFF.

Here the CDR3 DNA reads TGTGCCTGGAGTGTTGGATCGGGCTCCTACGAGCAGTACGTC. Protein: CAWSVGSGSYEQYV. The V call is TRBV30, the J call TRBJ2-7; D is undetermined. The V end was cut by 0 bases, the J end by 0 bases, with 9 bases between. The CDR3 extends over 14 amino acids. Germline-derived CDR1 and CDR2 are GTSNPN and SVGIG (reference sequence).

This clonotype has more than one count but fewer than ten. The chain joins TRBV3-1 to TRBJ1-2; weak D call: TRBD1 (6 bases). The germline V and J ends were trimmed by 0 bases and 6 bases, with 8 bases remaining between them. The CDR3 covers 13 residues. Germline CDR1 and CDR2: LGHDT and YNNKEL (reference sequence). The CDR3, as DNA: TGTGCCAGCAGCCAAGATCCAGGGGATGGCTACACCTTC. This translates into CASSQDPGDGYTF.

This clonotype was seen more than once but under ten times. The chain is built from TRBV20-1 and TRBJ1-2, with 12 bases fitting TRBD1. Germline trimming cut 7 bases from V and 5 bases from J; bases unmatched to any gene: 8. This CDR3 spans 14 amino acids. Germline V lookup: CDR1 DFQATT, CDR2 SNEGSKA (reference sequence). CDR3 nucleotide sequence: TGCAGTGTGGGCTGGGACAGGGGGCTTTATGGCTACACCTTC. Translating gives CSVGWDRGLYGYTF.

This clonotype was found a few times. The chain is built from TRBV27 and TRBJ1-6, with unresolved D. Trimming removed 4 bases from V and 11 bases from J, with 9 bases in between. From germline, CDR1 is MNHEY and CDR2 SMNVEV (reference sequence). The CDR3 covers 12 residues. The CDR3 bases are TGTGCCAGCAGTTCCCTCAAGACACCCCTCCACTTT. This sequence encodes CASSSLKTPLHF.

This clonotype has a count of ten or more. The genes are TRBV21-1 and TRBJ2-2; the table's TRBD2 call for D was not verified on the DNA. TRBV21-1 constitutes a pseudogene. CDR3 length: 18 amino acids. The CDR3 nucleotides are TGTGCCAGCAGCAAACCTGGAACTAGGTGGACTAGCCCCGGGGAGCTGTTTTTT. Residues: CASSKPGTRWTSPGELFF.

The chain is built from TRBV20-1 and TRBJ2-3; 8 positions match TRBD2. V shed 6 bases and J 0 bases; nucleotides not matched to a gene: 5. The CDR3 runs to 14 residues. CDR1 is DFQATT, CDR2 SNEGSKA, per germline (reference sequence). The chain's CDR3 is CSAQTSASTDTQYF. The CDR3 DNA follows: TGCAGTGCACAGACTAGCGCTAGCACAGATACGCAGTATTTT.

The V gene is TRBV7-9, the J gene TRBJ1-5, with a possible D match to TRBD1 (6 bases). The CDR3 covers 16 residues. V gave up 5 bases and J gave up 1 base, with 15 bases separating them. Germline V CDR1 and CDR2: SEHNR, FQNEAQ (reference sequence). The CDR3 DNA is TGTGCCAGCAGCGAAGGGGGGCAGGGGAGCAATCAGCCCCAGCATTTT. Amino acid sequence: CASSEGGQGSNQPQHF.

This sequence joins TRBV19 and TRBJ2-3; D is unclear. The V end lost 5 bases, the J end lost 4 bases, and 16 bases lay between the germline ends. The V gene's germline CDR1 is LNHDA and CDR2 SQIVND (reference sequence). The CDR3 covers 15 residues. In DNA form, the CDR3 reads TGTGCCAGTAGTCCCCGACAATCTCTGGCAGATACGCAGTATTTT. Translation gives CASSPRQSLADTQYF.

This clonotype was observed many times. The V gene is TRBV20-1, the J gene TRBJ2-2; D is uncertain. V shed 0 bases and J shed 1 base, with 9 bases lying between them. The germline CDR1 and CDR2 sequences are DFQATT and SNEGSKA (reference sequence). This CDR3 spans 15 amino acids. CDR3 nucleotide sequence: TGCAGTGCTAGAGATCTCAGACGGAACACCGGGGAGCTGTTTTTT. Translated, it gives CSARDLRRNTGELFF.

In its sample, this clonotype was seen a few times. The rearrangement joins TRBV2 to TRBJ2-7; D might be TRBD2 (6 bases). V was pared by 8 bases and J by 3 bases, with 14 bases between. This CDR3 contains 13 residues. Germline V lookup: CDR1 SNHLY, CDR2 FYNNEI. The CDR3 is CASGGPLGYEQYF. In DNA, the CDR3 is TGTGCCAGCGGAGGGCCCCTTGGCTACGAGCAGTACTTC.